The clone carrying this TCR beta chain occurred a few times. Its antigen is still unknown. The sample originates from a study of vaccination and CD4 T cells after COVID-19. The Oncomine TCR Beta short-read assay sequenced DNA from cultured CD4+ T cells. TCRdb redid the calling of the PCR reads with MiXCR, one entry per CDR3 protein. Here the sample spans about 4,800 distinct CDR3 sequences, 25% being singletons. Trimming shortened V by 7 bases and J by 5 bases, and 23 bases separated the two germline ends. CDR3 length: 16 amino acids. Germline lookup yields CDR1 MNHEY and CDR2 SVGEGT. Stated treatment: approximately nine-day PBMC culture with coronavirus spike peptide pools or control peptides (ViraFEST assay).

The source material was CD4+ T cells from blood, cultured in vitro, sampled after SARS-CoV-2 vaccination. The source is a human donor who had recovered from COVID-19. The V and J genes are TRBV6-2 or TRBV6-3 and TRBJ2-5; D might be TRBD2 (6 bases). The CDR3 reads CASTYNPMTSRETQYF. CDR3 DNA: TGTGCCAGCACCTACAACCCAATGACTAGTCGCGAGACCCAGTACTTC.